The TCR beta chain under discussion was sequenced for a study of blood T cell repertoires in COVID-19. Overall study: The cDNA or gDNA used as material had been derived from T cells, B-cell-depleted T cells, or PBMCs.

CDR3 length equals 15 residues. CDR1 is MDHEN, CDR2 SYDVKM, per germline. V trimming: 6 bases; J trimming: 10 bases; junction bases outside the gene matches: 8. Recovery meant two consecutive negative NP/OP PCR tests, professional clearance, or resolved symptoms. Study processing details: Reference gene primer amplification in the assay estimated nucleated cell counts. The table came from immunoSEQ multiplex PCR; TCRdb's copy has only in-frame clones and leaves some out. Clonal size and the V and J genes are those of that table, whereas D and trimming came from the DNA. This sample yields a few hundred thousand clones, of which roughly nine tenths are seen a single time; 0.9% to 1.2% belongs to the top ten.

The chain combines TRBV28 with TRBJ2-2, with 13 nucleotides matching TRBD2. This receptor was identified in a man younger than 40 who had recovered from COVID-19. Material for sequencing was PBMCs or T cells enriched from blood (not recorded which). This chain's CDR3 is CASSPGGLAGVELFF. CDR3 coding DNA: TGTGCCAGCAGCCCCGGTGGACTAGCGGGAGTGGAGCTGTTTTTT. The full variable domain, rest sourced from reference TRBV28 and TRBJ2-2, is DVKVTQSSRYLVKRTGEKVFLECVQDMDHENMFWYRQDPGLGLRLIYFSYDVKMKEKGDIPEGYSVSREKKERFSLILESASTNQTSMYLCASSPGGLAGVELFFGEGSRLTVL.